Included here is one T cell receptor (beta chain) sequence, with context. The CDR3 extends over 14 amino acids. The germline V gene has CDR1 LGHDT and CDR2 YNNKEL (reference sequence). J was trimmed by 9 bases and V by 2 bases; bases with no gene match: 1. These data are taken from a study of blood T cell repertoires in COVID-19. Study context: The United States, Italy and Spain provided the acute and convalescent COVID-19 samples. Sample material is recorded as cDNA or gDNA derived from T cells, B-cell-depleted T cells, or PBMCs.

Under the authors' procedure: Counts of nucleated cells, estimated from reference gene primer amplification, were obtained. Clones were read by immunoSEQ multiplex PCR, and TCRdb kept only the in-frame ones, dropping some. D and trimming were read from the DNA, whereas the V and J calls and clone size are those reported in that table. In the table there are some 98,000 clones, 82% of which are singletons. This clonotype originated in a man in his 70s with active or convalescent COVID-19. Sequencing was performed on peripheral blood. The chain employs TRBV3-1 (or the pseudogene TRBV3-2) and TRBJ1-6; 10 bases are shared with TRBD1. CDR3 sequence (DNA): TGTGCCAGCAGCCAAAGGACAGGGGGTTCACCCCTCCACTTT. Residues: CASSQRTGGSPLHF.